This T cell receptor beta chain was recovered during a study of blood T cell repertoires in COVID-19 (TCRdb year 2020). Looking at the study overall: The collaborator samples originated in the United States, Italy and Spain and spanned the acute and convalescent phases of COVID-19. The material from the prospective study consisted of cDNA or gDNA derived from T cells, B-cell-depleted T cells, or PBMCs. The dataset comprised deeply sampled blood TCRbeta repertoires from subjects exposed to, actively infected with, or recovered from COVID-19. Samples were obtained from the ongoing ImmuneRACE study (first 160 participants) and from some 1,300 subjects provided by 6 global collaborators. The repertoires were made available in a free public database intended to serve as a resource for research on the immune response to SARS-CoV-2. Where HLA class I and class II types were available, the types were taken from metadata supplied by the sample provider, not from assay-based typing. Sample metadata almost always included a de-identified subject ID, COVID-19 status, age in years and sex. Findings and caveats that apply to the study as a whole: The quantity of clinical and demographic metadata differed by source and by participant and was supplied without curation.

The collaborating institutions used their own protocols to collect whole blood in K2EDTA tubes. For TCRbeta analysis, collaborator samples were shipped as frozen whole blood, as isolated PBMCs, or as DNA extracted from either sample type. The CDR3 starts with the cysteine, ends with the phenylalanine, and has 11 residues. The entry retains the CDR3 DNA only, 33 bases that are in frame from base 1. V is pared back by 3 bases and J by 5 bases, with 3 bases lying between the germline termini. The immunoSEQ Assay, a bias-controlled multiplex PCR, was used to amplify TCRbeta CDR3 regions from genomic DNA. The original methods were these. Within the assay, amplification of reference gene primers was used to estimate how many nucleated cells each sample contained. Sequence reads were collapsed and filtered to measure the absolute abundance of every unique TCRbeta CDR3 rearrangement. For each sample, productive Simpson clonality was calculated by taking the square root of Simpson's diversity index across productive rearrangements. The clones in this table, taken by TCRdb from immuneACCESS, are in-frame only. Not every clone is retained; where verified, under half of the shortfall comes from an unresolved V gene, and the cause of the rest is unknown. D and trimming come from the DNA, and the V and J calls and clone size come from that table. A total of 200,000 to 250,000 clones appear in this sample, 65% to 85% of them only once. More than 10% of the sample lies in the top ten.

Details on this clone: There is no known antigen for this receptor. Base qualities are missing; no much larger clone stands one base away. In the same sample, other DNA sequences code for this CDR3.

The chain uses TRBV12-3 or TRBV12-4 and TRBJ2-3, with no confident D gene call. This TCR came from a human donor in a cohort sampled during active COVID-19. Sequencing was performed on peripheral blood. The base sequence is TGTGCCAGCAGTTTCCTAGATACGCAGTATTTT. This encodes CASSFLDTQYF.